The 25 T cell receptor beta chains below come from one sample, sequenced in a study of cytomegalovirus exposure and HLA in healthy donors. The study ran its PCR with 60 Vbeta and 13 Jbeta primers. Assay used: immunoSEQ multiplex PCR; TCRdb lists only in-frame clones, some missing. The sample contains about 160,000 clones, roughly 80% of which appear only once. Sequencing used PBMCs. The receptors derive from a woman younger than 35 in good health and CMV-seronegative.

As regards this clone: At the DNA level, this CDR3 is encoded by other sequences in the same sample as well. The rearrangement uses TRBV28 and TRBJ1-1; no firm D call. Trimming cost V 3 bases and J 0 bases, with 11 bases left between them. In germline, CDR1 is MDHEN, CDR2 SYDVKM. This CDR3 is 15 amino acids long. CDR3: CASSLAGTLNTEAFF. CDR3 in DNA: TGTGCCAGCAGTTTGGCAGGCACCTTGAACACTGAAGCTTTCTTT.

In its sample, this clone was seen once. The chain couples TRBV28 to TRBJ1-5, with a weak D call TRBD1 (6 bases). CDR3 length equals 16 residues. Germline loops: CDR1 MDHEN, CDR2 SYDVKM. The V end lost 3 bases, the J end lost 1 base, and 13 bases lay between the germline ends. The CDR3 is CASSLGQGNSNQPQHF. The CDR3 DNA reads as TGTGCCAGCAGTTTGGGGCAGGGGAACAGCAATCAGCCCCAGCATTTT. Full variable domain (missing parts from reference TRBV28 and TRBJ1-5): DVKVTQSSRYLVKRTGEKVFLECVQDMDHENMFWYRQDPGLGLRLIYFSYDVKMKEKGDIPEGYSVSREKKERFSLILESASTNQTSMYLCASSLGQGNSNQPQHFGDGTRLSIL.

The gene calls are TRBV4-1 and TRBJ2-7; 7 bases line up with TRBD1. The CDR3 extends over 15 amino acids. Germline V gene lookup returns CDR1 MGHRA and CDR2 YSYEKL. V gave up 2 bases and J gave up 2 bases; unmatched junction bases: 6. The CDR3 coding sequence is TGCGCCAGCAGCCAAACTAAGGGGGCCCCCTACGAGCAGTACTTC. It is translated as CASSQTKGAPYEQYF.

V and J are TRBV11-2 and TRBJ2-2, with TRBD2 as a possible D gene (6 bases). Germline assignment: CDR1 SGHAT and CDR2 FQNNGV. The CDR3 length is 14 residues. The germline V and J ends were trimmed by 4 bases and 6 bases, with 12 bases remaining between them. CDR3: CASSSHASAGELFF. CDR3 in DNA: TGTGCCAGCAGCTCCCACGCTAGCGCCGGGGAGCTGTTTTTT.

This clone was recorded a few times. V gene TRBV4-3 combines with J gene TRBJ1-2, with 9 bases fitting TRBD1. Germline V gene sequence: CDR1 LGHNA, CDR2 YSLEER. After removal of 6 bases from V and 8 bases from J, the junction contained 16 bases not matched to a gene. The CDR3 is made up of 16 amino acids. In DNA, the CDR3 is TGCGCCAGCAGTCCACATTCAACCGCGGGACAGGGCGGCTACACCTTC. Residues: CASSPHSTAGQGGYTF.

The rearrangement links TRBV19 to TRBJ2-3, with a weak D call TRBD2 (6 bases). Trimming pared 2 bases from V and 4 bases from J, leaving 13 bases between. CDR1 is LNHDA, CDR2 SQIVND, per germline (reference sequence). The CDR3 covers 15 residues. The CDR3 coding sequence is TGTGCCAGTAGTATATTCGAGGCGGGATCAGATACGCAGTATTTT. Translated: CASSIFEAGSDTQYF.

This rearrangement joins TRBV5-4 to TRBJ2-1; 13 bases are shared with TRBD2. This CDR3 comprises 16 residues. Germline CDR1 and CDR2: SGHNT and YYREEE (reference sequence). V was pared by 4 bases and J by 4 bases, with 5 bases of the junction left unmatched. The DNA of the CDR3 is TGTGCCAGCAGCGCCGGACTAGCGGGAGAGTACAATGAGCAGTTCTTC. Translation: CASSAGLAGEYNEQFF.

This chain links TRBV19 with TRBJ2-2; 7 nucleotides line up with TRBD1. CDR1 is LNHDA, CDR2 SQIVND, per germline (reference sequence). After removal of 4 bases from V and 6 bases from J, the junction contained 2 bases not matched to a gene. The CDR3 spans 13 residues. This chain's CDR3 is CASSTTGSGELFF. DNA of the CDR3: TGTGCCAGTAGTACGACAGGGTCCGGGGAGCTGTTTTTT. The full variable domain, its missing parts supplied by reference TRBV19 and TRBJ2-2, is DGGITQSPKYLFRKEGQNVTLSCEQNLNHDAMYWYRQDPGQGLRLIYYSQIVNDFQKGDIAEGYSVSREKKESFPLTVTSAQKNPTAFYLCASSTTGSGELFFGEGSRLTVL.

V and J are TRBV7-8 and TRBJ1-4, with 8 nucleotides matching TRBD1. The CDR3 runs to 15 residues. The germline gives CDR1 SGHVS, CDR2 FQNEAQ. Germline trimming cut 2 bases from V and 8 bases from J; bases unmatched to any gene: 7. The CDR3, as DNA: TGTGCCAGCAGCTTATCCGGGACAGGCTCCGAAAAACTGTTTTTT. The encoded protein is CASSLSGTGSEKLFF.

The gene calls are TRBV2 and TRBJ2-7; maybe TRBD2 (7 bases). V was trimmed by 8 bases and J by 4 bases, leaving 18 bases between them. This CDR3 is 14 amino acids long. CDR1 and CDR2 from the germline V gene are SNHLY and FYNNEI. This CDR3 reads CASQWGEGGYEQYF. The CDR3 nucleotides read TGTGCCAGCCAGTGGGGGGAGGGGGGGTACGAGCAGTACTTC.

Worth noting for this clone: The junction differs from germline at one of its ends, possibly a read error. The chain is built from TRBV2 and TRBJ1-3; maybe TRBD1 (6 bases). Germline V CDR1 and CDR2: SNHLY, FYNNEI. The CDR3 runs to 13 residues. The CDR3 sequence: CAGSAGAGNTIYF. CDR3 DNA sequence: TGTGCCGGCAGTGCAGGGGCTGGAAACACCATATATTTT. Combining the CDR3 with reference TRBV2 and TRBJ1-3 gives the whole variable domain EPEVTQTPSHQVTQMGQEVILRCVPISNHLYFYWYRQILGQKVEFLVSFYNNEISEKSEIFDDQFSVERPDGSNFTLKIRSTKLEDSAMYFCAGSAGAGNTIYFGEGSWLTVV.

Here the CDR3 reads CASSDPGLAPYEQYF. The CDR3 nucleotides are TGCGCCAGCAGTGACCCCGGACTAGCGCCCTACGAGCAGTACTTC. V is TRBV10-2 and J is TRBJ2-7, with 9 nucleotides matching TRBD2. CDR3 length equals 15 residues. Trimming took 3 bases from V and 2 from J; bases not matched to a gene: 5. Germline V gene sequence: CDR1 WSHSY, CDR2 SAAADI.

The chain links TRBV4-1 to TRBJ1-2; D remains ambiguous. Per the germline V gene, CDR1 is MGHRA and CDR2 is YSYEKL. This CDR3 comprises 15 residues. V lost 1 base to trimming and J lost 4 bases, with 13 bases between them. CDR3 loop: CASSQVTARSYGYTF. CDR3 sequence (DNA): TGCGCCAGCAGCCAAGTTACAGCTCGTTCCTATGGCTACACCTTC.

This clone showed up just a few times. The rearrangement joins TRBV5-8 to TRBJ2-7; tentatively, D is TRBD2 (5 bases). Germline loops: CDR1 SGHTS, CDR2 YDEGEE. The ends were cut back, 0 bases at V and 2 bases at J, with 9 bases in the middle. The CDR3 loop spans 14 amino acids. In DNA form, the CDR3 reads TGTGCCAGCAGCTTGGATGTCGGGGCCTACGAGCAGTACTTC. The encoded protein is CASSLDVGAYEQYF.

The CDR3 DNA reads TGTGCCAGCTCACTAAGACAGGGGGCCCGCTCTGGAAACACCATATATTTT. It specifies CASSLRQGARSGNTIYF. The chain links TRBV18 to TRBJ1-3; 10 nucleotides match TRBD1. The CDR3 loop spans 17 amino acids. J was trimmed by 0 bases and V by 4 bases; bases with no gene match: 6. CDR1 is KGHSH, CDR2 LQKENI, per germline. Combining the CDR3 with reference TRBV18 and TRBJ1-3 gives the whole variable domain NAGVMQNPRHLVRRRGQEARLRCSPMKGHSHVYWYRQLPEEGLKFMVYLQKENIIDESGMPKERFSAEFPKEGPSILRIQQVVRGDSAAYFCASSLRQGARSGNTIYFGEGSWLTVV.

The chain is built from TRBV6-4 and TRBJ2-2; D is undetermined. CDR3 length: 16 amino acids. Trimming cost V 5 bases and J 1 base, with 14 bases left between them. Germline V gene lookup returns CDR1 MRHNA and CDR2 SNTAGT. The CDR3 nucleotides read TGTGCCAGCAGTCAATTTTGGCAGGAGAACACCGGGGAGCTGTTTTTT. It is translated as CASSQFWQENTGELFF.

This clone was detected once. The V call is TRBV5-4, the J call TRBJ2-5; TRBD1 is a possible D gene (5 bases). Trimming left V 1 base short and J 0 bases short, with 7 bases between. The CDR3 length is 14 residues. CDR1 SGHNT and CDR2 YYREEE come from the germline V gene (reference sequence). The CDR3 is CASSLQGNQETQYF. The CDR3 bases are TGTGCCAGCAGCTTGCAGGGCAACCAAGAGACCCAGTACTTC.

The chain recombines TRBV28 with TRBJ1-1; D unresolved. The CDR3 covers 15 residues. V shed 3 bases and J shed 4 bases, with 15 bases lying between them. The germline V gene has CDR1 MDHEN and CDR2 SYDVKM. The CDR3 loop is CASSFYEGFSTEAFF. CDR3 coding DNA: TGTGCCAGCAGTTTTTATGAGGGCTTCTCCACTGAAGCTTTCTTT.

The CDR3: CASSLEASGWTYEQYF. The CDR3 DNA is TGTGCCAGCAGCTTAGAGGCTAGCGGGTGGACCTACGAGCAGTACTTC. This rearrangement joins TRBV7-9 to TRBJ2-7, with 8 bases lining up with TRBD2. CDR1 and CDR2 from the germline V gene are SEHNR and FQNEAQ (reference sequence). The CDR3 consists of 16 residues. V lost 1 base to trimming and J lost 2 bases; unmatched junction nucleotides: 7.

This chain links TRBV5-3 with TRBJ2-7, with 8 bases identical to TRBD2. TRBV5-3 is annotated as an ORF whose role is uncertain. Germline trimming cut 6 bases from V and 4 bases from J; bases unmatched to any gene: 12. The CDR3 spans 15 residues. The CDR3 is CARKLRLALRYEQYF. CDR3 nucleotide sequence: TGTGCCAGAAAACTCAGACTAGCGCTTCGATACGAGCAGTACTTC.

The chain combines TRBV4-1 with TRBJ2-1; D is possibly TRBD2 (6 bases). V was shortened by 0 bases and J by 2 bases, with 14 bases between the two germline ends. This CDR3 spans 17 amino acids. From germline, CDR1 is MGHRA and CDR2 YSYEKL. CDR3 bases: TGCGCCAGCAGCCAAGATGGGATCGGGAGTACCTACAATGAGCAGTTCTTC. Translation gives CASSQDGIGSTYNEQFF.

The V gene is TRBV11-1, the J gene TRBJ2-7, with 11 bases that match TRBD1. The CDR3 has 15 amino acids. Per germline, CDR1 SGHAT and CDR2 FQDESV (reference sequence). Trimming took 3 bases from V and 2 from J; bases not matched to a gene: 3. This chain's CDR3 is CASSFGTGGAYEQYF. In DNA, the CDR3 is TGTGCCAGCAGCTTCGGGACAGGGGGTGCCTACGAGCAGTACTTC.

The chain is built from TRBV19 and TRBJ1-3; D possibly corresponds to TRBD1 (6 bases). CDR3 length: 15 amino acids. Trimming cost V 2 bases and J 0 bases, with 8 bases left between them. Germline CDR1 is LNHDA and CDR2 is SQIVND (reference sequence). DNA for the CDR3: TGTGCCAGTAGTATAAGGACAGTCTCTGGAAACACCATATATTTT. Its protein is CASSIRTVSGNTIYF.

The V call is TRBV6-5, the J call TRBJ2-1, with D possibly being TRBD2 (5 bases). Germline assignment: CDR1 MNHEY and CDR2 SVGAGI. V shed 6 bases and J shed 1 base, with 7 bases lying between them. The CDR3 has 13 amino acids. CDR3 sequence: CASRRDSYNEQFF. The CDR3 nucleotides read TGTGCCAGCAGACGGGATTCCTACAATGAGCAGTTCTTC.

DNA of the CDR3: TGCGCCAGCAGCCAAGAGAGCTCCTACAATGAGCAGTTCTTC. This encodes CASSQESSYNEQFF. The gene calls are TRBV4-3 and TRBJ2-1; D is ambiguous. Trimming shortened V by 0 bases and J by 0 bases, and 3 bases separated the two germline ends. Germline assignment: CDR1 LGHNA and CDR2 YSLEER. The length of the CDR3 is 14 residues.